This TCR beta chain is from a study of T cells in Graves' hyperthyroidism and ophthalmopathy. Hyperthyroidism of Graves' type that showed no ophthalmopathy progression within 18 months was stable. Using RNA transcripts as the source, TCR beta CDR3 regions were amplified. The study used the HTBI primer set for a first-round RT-PCR of the TCR CDR3. One entry per CDR3 protein, called by TCRdb with MiXCR from the multiplex PCR reads. This repertoire shows hundreds of thousands of distinct CDR3 sequences, approximately 13% found once; its top ten account for less than 10%. This clonotype was detected many times. Its specificity is unknown. General study results and limits: Most clonotypes expanded in the thyroid (above 0.001) were also present in blood. The model's output predicted ophthalmopathy at a median of roughly seven months prior to onset. Separating ophthalmopathy from stable hyperthyroidism was achieved by a 13 V-J model.

The CDR3 contains 13 residues. Germline V gene data show CDR1 as SGHTA and CDR2 as FQGNSA. V dropped 5 bases and J dropped 7; count of bases not matched to a gene: 4. The sequence came from a woman aged 18-29 years with Graves' hyperthyroidism. J is TRBJ2-2 and V is TRBV7-2; TRBD1 agrees at 7 bases. The sample consisted of blood. CDR3 DNA sequence: TGTGCCAGCAGCATGACAGGGCACGGGGAGCTGTTTTTT. It encodes CASSMTGHGELFF.